One sample yielded the 29 T cell receptor beta chains listed below, sequenced in a study of CD8 T cells in ankylosing spondylitis. TCRdb reanalysed the 5' RACE reads using MiXCR and keeps one entry per CDR3 protein. The top ten hold more than 9% of the sample, which has 100,000 to 150,000 distinct CDR3 sequences, about 6.4% seen once. Input material: blood, either unsorted or a sorted T cell fraction (not recorded which). The receptors shown here come from a male donor with ankylosing spondylitis or in good health (not recorded which).

This clonotype was seen at least ten times. The CDR3 DNA sequence: TGCGCCAGCAGCTCGGGACGCAACCAAGAGACCCAGTACTTC. Its protein product is CASSSGRNQETQYF. This chain links TRBV5-1 with TRBJ2-5, with D tentatively TRBD1 or TRBD2 (5 bases each). The CDR3 contains 14 residues. Germline V gives CDR1 SGHRS, CDR2 YFSETQ. V lost 3 bases, J lost 0 bases, and 9 bases lay in between.

This clonotype was counted ten times or more. CDR3 in DNA: TGCGCCAGCAGCTTAGGAAATTCAGGGCCCGGCAACAATGGCTACACCTTC. It yields the protein CASSLGNSGPGNNGYTF. The genes are TRBV5-1 and TRBJ1-2; possible D gene TRBD1, 5 bases. CDR1 and CDR2 from the germline V gene are SGHRS and YFSETQ. V shed 2 bases and J shed 6 bases, with 23 bases lying between them. The CDR3 totals 17 residues.

This clonotype occurred many times. The chain is built from TRBV3-1 and TRBJ2-3, with 9 bases matching TRBD2. V shed 5 bases and J 5 bases; nucleotides not matched to a gene: 8. Per the germline V gene, CDR1 is LGHDT and CDR2 is YNNKEL (reference sequence). The length of the CDR3 is 15 residues. The CDR3 is CASSLAGGPGDTQYF. The CDR3, as DNA: TGTGCCAGCAGCTTGGCGGGGGGGCCTGGAGATACGCAGTATTTT.

The V and J genes are TRBV6-2 or TRBV6-3 and TRBJ1-3; D is perhaps TRBD1 (5 bases). The CDR3 consists of 13 residues. V shed 4 bases and J shed 7 bases, with 11 bases lying between them. Per the germline V gene, CDR1 is MNHEY and CDR2 is SVGEGT. The CDR3, as DNA: TGTGCCAGCAGTTGGGACTTGCTGAACACCATATATTTT. Translating gives CASSWDLLNTIYF.

The gene calls are TRBV28 and TRBJ2-5; 11 nucleotides line up with TRBD2. V dropped 1 base and J dropped 5; count of bases not matched to a gene: 6. The CDR3 extends over 16 amino acids. CDR1 is MDHEN, CDR2 SYDVKM, per germline. The DNA for the CDR3 is TGTGCCAGCAGTTTATACCTAGCGGGAGGTTTGGAGACCCAGTACTTC. Residues: CASSLYLAGGLETQYF.

This clonotype was seen many times. J is TRBJ1-1 and V is TRBV12-3 or TRBV12-4; D possibly corresponds to TRBD1 (5 bases). V was trimmed by 0 bases and J by 5 bases, leaving 10 bases between them. CDR3 length equals 14 residues. This CDR3 reads CASSLASGLTEAFF. Written as DNA, the CDR3 is TGTGCCAGCAGTTTAGCCTCGGGGCTGACTGAAGCTTTCTTT.

Only a few counts were recorded for this clonotype. The rearrangement uses TRBV15 and TRBJ1-1; unclear D gene. CDR1 and CDR2 from the germline V gene are LNHNV and YYDKDF (reference sequence). The length of the CDR3 is 13 residues. Trimming removed 0 bases at V and 8 bases at J, with 10 bases between. The CDR3 DNA reads TGTGCCACCAGCAGAGATTACGGAAACGAAGCTTTCTTT. Its translation: CATSRDYGNEAFF.

Ten or more counts support this clonotype. The chain carries TRBV19 and TRBJ2-1; a possible D gene is TRBD1 (6 bases). Germline CDR1 and CDR2: LNHDA and SQIVND (reference sequence). V shed 5 bases and J shed 7 bases, with 15 bases lying between them. This CDR3 spans 14 amino acids. The DNA of the CDR3 is TGTGCCAGTAGTTCCCTCCAGGGGCCTAATGAGCAGTTCTTC. Its translation: CASSSLQGPNEQFF.

This clonotype appeared many times. The rearrangement uses TRBV7-9 and TRBJ2-7, with TRBD1 identical over 7 bases. Trimming cost V 3 bases and J 3 bases; bases outside gene matches: 8. The CDR3 has 15 amino acids. Looked up from germline, CDR1 is SEHNR and CDR2 is FQNEAQ (reference sequence). The CDR3 is CASSLVQGLFYEQYF. The CDR3 bases are TGTGCCAGCAGCTTGGTACAGGGGCTATTCTACGAGCAGTACTTC.

This clonotype has ten or more counts. The chain is built from TRBV5-1 and TRBJ2-1; a possible D gene is TRBD1 (7 bases). V was shortened by 2 bases and J by 4 bases, with 13 bases between the two germline ends. Germline loops: CDR1 SGHRS, CDR2 YFSETQ. The CDR3 has 15 residues. CDR3 in amino acids: CASSFQGGKYNEQFF. The CDR3 nucleotides are TGCGCCAGCAGCTTTCAGGGGGGAAAATACAATGAGCAGTTCTTC.

This clonotype appeared many times. J is TRBJ1-1 and V is TRBV7-9, with D possibly being TRBD1 (5 bases). Germline loops: CDR1 SEHNR, CDR2 FQNEAQ (reference sequence). The length of the CDR3 is 14 residues. The germline V and J ends were trimmed by 1 base and 1 base, with 7 bases remaining between them. The CDR3 DNA is TGTGCCAGCAGCTTAGACGGACAGAACACTGAAGCTTTCTTT. Translated: CASSLDGQNTEAFF.

In this sample, this clonotype turned up many times. The chain has TRBV14 and TRBJ1-2; D unresolved. Trimming took 0 bases from V and 3 from J, leaving 8 bases between them. Germline loops: CDR1 SGHDN, CDR2 FVKESK. CDR3 length: 14 amino acids. CDR3 in amino acids: CASSQDPGDYGYTF. The CDR3 nucleotides are TGTGCCAGCAGCCAAGACCCGGGAGACTATGGCTACACCTTC.

The V call is TRBV18, the J call TRBJ2-2; 8 bases match TRBD1. The V gene's germline CDR1 is KGHSH and CDR2 LQKENI. CDR3 size: 15 residues. Trimming took 6 bases from V and 4 from J; bases not matched to a gene: 7. The CDR3 DNA reads TGTGCCAGCTCCCTGGACAGGGCGCCCACCGGGGAGCTGTTTTTT. This encodes CASSLDRAPTGELFF.

This clonotype was detected many times. This chain uses TRBV28 with TRBJ2-1; 8 nucleotides line up with TRBD2. The CDR3 totals 18 residues. V shed 5 bases and J 7 bases; nucleotides not matched to a gene: 19. The germline V gene has CDR1 MDHEN and CDR2 SYDVKM. CDR3 DNA: TGTGCCAGCAGTACCCGGGACTGGGGCCTAGCGGGTTTGAATGAGCAGTTCTTC. It codes for CASSTRDWGLAGLNEQFF.

This clonotype was picked up many times. The rearrangement links TRBV19 to TRBJ2-3; TRBD1 agrees at 8 bases. Unmatched junction bases numbered 12, after V lost 7 bases and J lost 9 bases. CDR1 and CDR2 (germline): LNHDA, SQIVND (reference sequence). The CDR3 consists of 14 residues. This CDR3 reads CASISGGLEGTQYF. In DNA form, the CDR3 reads TGTGCCAGTATTTCAGGGGGCCTGGAGGGGACGCAGTATTTT.

This clonotype was picked up many times. The rearrangement joins TRBV5-1 to TRBJ2-4; 11 bases fit TRBD2. Unmatched junction bases numbered 5, after V lost 1 base and J lost 5 bases. CDR3 size: 16 residues. Germline V CDR1 and CDR2: SGHRS, YFSETQ. The CDR3, as DNA: TGCGCCAGCAGCTTGATTACTAGCGGGGGAGAAAACATTCAGTACTTC. Its translation: CASSLITSGGENIQYF.

The table lists this clonotype with many counts. The chain links TRBV29-1 to TRBJ2-2; no reliable D call. This CDR3 region has 11 residues. Germline V CDR1 and CDR2: SQVTM, ANQGSEA. The V end lost 7 bases, the J end lost 4 bases, and 7 bases lay between the germline ends. CDR3 sequence: CSARITGELFF. The DNA for the CDR3 is TGCAGCGCCAGGATCACCGGGGAGCTGTTTTTT.

This clonotype is categorized as medium-sized. The J gene is TRBJ2-3, the V gene TRBV5-1; D is tentatively TRBD1 or TRBD2 (5 bases each). Germline V CDR1 and CDR2: SGHRS, YFSETQ. The CDR3 totals 14 residues. Trimming removed 5 bases from V and 4 bases from J, with 14 bases in between. CDR3 bases: TGCGCCAGCAGTTCTCCTTTGGGGGCAGATACGCAGTATTTT. It is translated as CASSSPLGADTQYF.

There are many counts of this clonotype. V is TRBV28 and J is TRBJ1-2; 7 positions match TRBD1. Per the germline V gene, CDR1 is MDHEN and CDR2 is SYDVKM. This CDR3 region has 15 residues. V gave up 5 bases and J gave up 7 bases; unmatched junction bases: 13. The CDR3 DNA is TGTGCCAGCAGTGGCGGACAGGTGGGGATTATTGGCTACACCTTC. This sequence encodes CASSGGQVGIIGYTF.

This clonotype showed up just a few times. V is TRBV20-1 and J is TRBJ2-7; D remains ambiguous. V lost 3 bases, J lost 0 bases, and 6 bases lay in between. Germline V gene lookup returns CDR1 DFQATT and CDR2 SNEGSKA (reference sequence). The CDR3 has 12 amino acids. The CDR3 loop is CSASTASYEQYF. Written as DNA, the CDR3 is TGCAGTGCTAGCACTGCCTCCTACGAGCAGTACTTC.

This clonotype came up many times. The chain recombines TRBV5-1 with TRBJ2-7; TRBD1 matches 8 bases. The CDR3 has 14 amino acids. CDR1 and CDR2 from the germline V gene are SGHRS and YFSETQ. The V segment lost 4 bases and the J segment 5 bases; nucleotides outside the gene matches: 8. The CDR3 sequence is CASSPGQGFNEQYF. The CDR3 DNA follows: TGCGCCAGCAGCCCAGGACAGGGTTTTAACGAGCAGTACTTC. Looking up the rest from reference TRBV5-1 and TRBJ2-7 gives the full variable domain: KAGVTQTPRYLIKTRGQQVTLSCSPISGHRSVSWYQQTPGQGLQFLFEYFSETQRNKGNFPGRFSGRQFSNSRSEMNVSTLELGDSALYLCASSPGQGFNEQYFGPGTRLTVT.

This clonotype was picked up many times. The chain carries TRBV7-3 and TRBJ2-7, with 8 bases aligning to TRBD2. This CDR3 comprises 13 residues. The ends lost 5 bases at V and 3 bases at J; junction bases unmatched: 3. Per germline, CDR1 SGHTA and CDR2 FQGTGA. The chain's CDR3 is CASSPTSGYEQYF. CDR3 bases: TGTGCCAGCAGCCCTACTAGCGGCTACGAGCAGTACTTC.

This clonotype was counted ten times or more. The V gene is TRBV20-1, the J gene TRBJ2-3; D possibly matches TRBD1 or TRBD2 (5 bases each). V was clipped by 6 bases and J by 0 bases, with 10 bases between them. This CDR3 is 13 amino acids long. Looked up from germline, CDR1 is DFQATT and CDR2 is SNEGSKA (reference sequence). CDR3 nucleotide sequence: TGCAGTGCCCCGGGACGGAGCACAGATACGCAGTATTTT. Amino acids: CSAPGRSTDTQYF.

Many counts were recorded for this clonotype. The gene calls are TRBV7-2 and TRBJ2-1; 11 nucleotides agree with TRBD2. The length of the CDR3 is 15 residues. Trimming at V came to 5 bases and at J to 4 bases, leaving 4 bases not matched to a gene. Germline V lookup: CDR1 SGHTA, CDR2 FQGNSA. Here the CDR3 DNA reads TGTGCCAGCAGCCGTACTAGCGGGGGTTACAATGAGCAGTTCTTC. This codes for CASSRTSGGYNEQFF. Full variable domain (outside the CDR3, taken from reference TRBV7-2 and TRBJ2-1): GAGVSQSPSNKVTEKGKDVELRCDPISGHTALYWYRQSLGQGLEFLIYFQGNSAPDKSGLPSDRFSAERTGGSVSTLTIQRTQQEDSAVYLCASSRTSGGYNEQFFGPGTRLTVL.

This clonotype came up many times. V usage is TRBV5-1 and J usage is TRBJ2-1; 8 bases fit TRBD2. The junction had 8 bases not matched to a gene; V was cut back by 0 bases and J by 3 bases. The CDR3 covers 17 residues. The germline V gene encodes CDR1 SGHRS and CDR2 YFSETQ. The CDR3 protein is CASSLVAGGLYYNEQFF. As DNA, the CDR3 is TGCGCCAGCAGCTTGGTGGCGGGGGGCCTATACTACAATGAGCAGTTCTTC.

This clonotype showed up many times. CDR3 amino acids: CASSLLAGHLNTGELFF. CDR3 nucleotides: TGTGCCAGCAGTTTATTAGCGGGGCATTTGAACACCGGGGAGCTGTTTTTT. The V and J genes are TRBV27 and TRBJ2-2; TRBD2 aligns across 8 bases. Looked up from germline, CDR1 is MNHEY and CDR2 is SMNVEV (reference sequence). CDR3 size: 17 residues. V lost 1 base, J lost 1 base, and 5 bases stayed unmatched.

This clonotype was found many times. The genes are TRBV5-6 and TRBJ2-7, with 11 bases fitting TRBD1. With V trimmed by 4 bases and J by 4 bases, 4 bases remained unmatched. The germline V gene encodes CDR1 SGHDT and CDR2 YYEEEE. This CDR3 is built from 14 residues. The CDR3 region is CASSRTGGVYEQYF. The CDR3 DNA reads as TGTGCCAGCAGCAGGACAGGGGGCGTTTACGAGCAGTACTTC.

There are many counts of this clonotype. The CDR3 here is CASSRSNRDPNYGYTF. The CDR3 nucleotides are TGTGCCAGCAGCCGCTCAAACAGGGACCCAAACTATGGCTACACCTTC. The genes are TRBV6-1 and TRBJ1-2; D might be TRBD1 (6 bases). V lost 6 bases to trimming and J lost 2 bases, with 19 bases between them. CDR3 length equals 16 residues. Germline V gene sequence: CDR1 MNHNS, CDR2 SASEGT.

At least ten counts were recorded for this clonotype. The chain uses TRBV18 and TRBJ1-4; 7 positions agree with TRBD1. This CDR3 is built from 14 residues. V was pared by 3 bases and J by 7 bases, with 5 bases of the junction left unmatched. CDR1 KGHSH and CDR2 LQKENI come from the germline V gene. CDR3 DNA: TGTGCCAGCTCACCTCAGGGGGGGCGTGAAAAACTGTTTTTT. It encodes CASSPQGGREKLFF.